The present TCR beta chain was sequenced within a study of blood T cell repertoires in COVID-19. Study information: Samples of COVID-19 (acute and convalescent) were obtained from the United States, Italy and Spain.

Some clones are missing from TCRdb's copy, which holds only in-frame ones; the method was immunoSEQ multiplex PCR. Counted here are under 150,000 clones, about 86% occurring once; the ten biggest clones make up approximately 16%. The CDR3 contains 15 residues. V lost 3 bases, J lost 4 bases, and 15 bases lay in between. The germline V gene has CDR1 LGHNT and CDR2 FRNRAP. The specimen was peripheral blood. The sequence was collected from a woman aged 45 to 65 who had recovered from COVID-19. This rearrangement joins TRBV12-5 to TRBJ1-1, with D tentatively TRBD1 (6 bases). CDR3 region: CASGFAMIGGTEAFF. The CDR3 region has the DNA TGTGCTAGTGGTTTCGCTATGATAGGGGGCACTGAAGCTTTCTTT. Full variable domain (remainder filled in from reference TRBV12-5 and TRBJ1-1): DARVTQTPRHKVTEMGQEVTMRCQPILGHNTVFWYRQTMMQGLELLAYFRNRAPLDDSGMPKDRFSAEMPDATLATLKIQPSEPRDSAVYFCASGFAMIGGTEAFFGQGTRLTVV.